These 8 T cell receptor beta chains were sequenced from one sample in a study of cytomegalovirus exposure and HLA in healthy donors. TCRdb's table, derived via immunoSEQ multiplex PCR, lists solely in-frame clones and lacks some. The sample records roughly 280,000 clones, around 85% being singletons. The sequenced sample was PBMCs. The receptors shown here come from a woman aged 18-29 years in good health and CMV-seronegative.

V and J are TRBV5-6 and TRBJ1-4; unclear D gene. The length of the CDR3 is 14 residues. Deletions cut 3 bases from V and 5 bases from J, with 11 bases between. The germline gives CDR1 SGHDT, CDR2 YYEEEE. DNA for the CDR3: TGTGCCAGCAGCTCCCTAGGTGCGAATGAAAAACTGTTTTTT. Protein sequence: CASSSLGANEKLFF.

The rearrangement uses TRBV5-6 and TRBJ1-1; D possibly corresponds to TRBD1 (5 bases). This CDR3 spans 14 amino acids. Trimming left V 5 bases short and J 0 bases short, with 11 bases between. CDR1 and CDR2 from the germline V gene are SGHDT and YYEEEE. In DNA form, the CDR3 reads TGTGCCAGCAGGCCCGGGACTCTGAACACTGAAGCTTTCTTT. This sequence encodes CASRPGTLNTEAFF.

The V and J genes are TRBV19 and TRBJ1-2, with D possibly being TRBD1 (5 bases). The CDR3 has 14 amino acids. V was cut by 7 bases and J by 1 base, with 13 bases left in between. Germline CDR1 LNHDA, CDR2 SQIVND (reference sequence). CDR3 residues: CASNHRGVNYGYTF. The CDR3 nucleotides read TGTGCCAGTAACCACCGGGGGGTTAACTATGGCTACACCTTC. Drawing the rest from reference TRBV19 and TRBJ1-2, the complete variable domain is DGGITQSPKYLFRKEGQNVTLSCEQNLNHDAMYWYRQDPGQGLRLIYYSQIVNDFQKGDIAEGYSVSREKKESFPLTVTSAQKNPTAFYLCASNHRGVNYGYTFGSGTRLTVV.

The table lists this clone with a few counts. The genes are TRBV14 and TRBJ1-2; no firm D call. The CDR3 is 13 residues long. The V end lost 4 bases, the J end lost 10 bases, and 16 bases lay between the germline ends. Germline V gene data show CDR1 as SGHDN and CDR2 as FVKESK. DNA of the CDR3: TGTGCCAGCAGCCGAGTCAGGTCCCGGCCCTACACCTTC. This translates into CASSRVRSRPYTF.

The chain has TRBV29-1 and TRBJ1-1; the D gene is possibly TRBD1 (5 bases). The CDR3 consists of 12 residues. Trimming cost V 4 bases and J 10 bases, with 16 bases left between them. Germline V gene data show CDR1 as SQVTM and CDR2 as ANQGSEA. CDR3 amino acids: CSVGGHQASAFF. The CDR3 coding sequence is TGCAGCGTTGGAGGACACCAAGCGTCAGCTTTCTTT.

The chain carries TRBV5-4 and TRBJ1-4; no clear D gene. Germline-derived CDR1 and CDR2 are SGHNT and YYREEE (reference sequence). V was clipped by 4 bases and J by 8 bases, with 15 bases between them. There are 14 residues in the CDR3. CDR3 loop: CASSNLAPGEKLFF. The CDR3 DNA reads TGTGCCAGCAGCAATCTGGCCCCGGGGGAAAAACTGTTTTTT.

The chain is built from TRBV5-1 and TRBJ1-1; 7 bases match TRBD1. Germline assignment: CDR1 SGHRS and CDR2 YFSETQ. The CDR3 loop spans 15 amino acids. V lost 4 bases, J lost 1 base, and 7 bases stayed unmatched. Here the CDR3 reads CASSGKGAANTEAFF. The CDR3 nucleotides are TGCGCCAGCAGCGGAAAGGGGGCGGCGAACACTGAAGCTTTCTTT.

The chain uses TRBV25-1 and TRBJ1-1, with D possibly being TRBD1 (5 bases). CDR3 length: 15 residues. The germline V gene encodes CDR1 MGHDK and CDR2 SYGVNS. The germline V and J ends were trimmed by 5 bases and 0 bases, with 13 bases remaining between them. Here the CDR3 DNA reads TGTGCCAGCAGTTCGGGGAGGGGAGTGAACACTGAAGCTTTCTTT. The encoded protein is CASSSGRGVNTEAFF.